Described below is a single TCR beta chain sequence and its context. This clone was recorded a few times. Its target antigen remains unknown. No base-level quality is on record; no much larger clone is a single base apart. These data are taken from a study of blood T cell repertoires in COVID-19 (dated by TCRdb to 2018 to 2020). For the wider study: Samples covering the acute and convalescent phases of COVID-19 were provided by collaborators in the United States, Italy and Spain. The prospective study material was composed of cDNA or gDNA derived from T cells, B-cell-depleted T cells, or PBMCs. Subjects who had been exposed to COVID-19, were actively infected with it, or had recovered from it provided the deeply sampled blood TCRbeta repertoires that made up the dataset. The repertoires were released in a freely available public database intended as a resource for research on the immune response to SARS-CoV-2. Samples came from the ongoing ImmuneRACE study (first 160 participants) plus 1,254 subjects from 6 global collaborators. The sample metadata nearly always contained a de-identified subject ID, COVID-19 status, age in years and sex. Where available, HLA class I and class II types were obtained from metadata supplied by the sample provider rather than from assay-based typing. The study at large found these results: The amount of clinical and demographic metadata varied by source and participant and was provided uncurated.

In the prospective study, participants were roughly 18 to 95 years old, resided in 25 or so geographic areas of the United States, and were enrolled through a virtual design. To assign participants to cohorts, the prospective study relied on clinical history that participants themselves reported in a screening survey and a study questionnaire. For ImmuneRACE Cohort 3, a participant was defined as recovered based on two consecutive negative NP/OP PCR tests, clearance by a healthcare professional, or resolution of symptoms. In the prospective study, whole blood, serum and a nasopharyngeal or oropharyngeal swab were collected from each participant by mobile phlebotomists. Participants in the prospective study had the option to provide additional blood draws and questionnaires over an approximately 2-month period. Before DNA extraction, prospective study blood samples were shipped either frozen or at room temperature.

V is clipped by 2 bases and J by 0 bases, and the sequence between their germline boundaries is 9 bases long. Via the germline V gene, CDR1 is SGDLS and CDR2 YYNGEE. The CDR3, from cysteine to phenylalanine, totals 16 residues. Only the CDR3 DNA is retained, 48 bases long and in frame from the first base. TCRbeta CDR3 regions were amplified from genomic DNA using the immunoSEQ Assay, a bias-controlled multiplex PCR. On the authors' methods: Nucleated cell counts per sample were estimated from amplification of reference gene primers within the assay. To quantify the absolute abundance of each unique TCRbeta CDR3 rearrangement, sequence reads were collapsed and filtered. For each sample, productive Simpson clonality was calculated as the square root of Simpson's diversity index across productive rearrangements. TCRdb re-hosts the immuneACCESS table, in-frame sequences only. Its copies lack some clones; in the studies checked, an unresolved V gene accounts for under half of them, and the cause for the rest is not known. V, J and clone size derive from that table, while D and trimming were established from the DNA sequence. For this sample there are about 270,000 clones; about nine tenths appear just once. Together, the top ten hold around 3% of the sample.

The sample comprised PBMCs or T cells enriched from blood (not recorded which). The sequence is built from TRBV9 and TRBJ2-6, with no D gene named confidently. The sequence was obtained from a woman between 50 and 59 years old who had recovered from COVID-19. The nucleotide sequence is TGTGCCAGCAGCGTGAATGCCGGCTCTGGGGCCAACGTCCTGACTTTC. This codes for CASSVNAGSGANVLTF.